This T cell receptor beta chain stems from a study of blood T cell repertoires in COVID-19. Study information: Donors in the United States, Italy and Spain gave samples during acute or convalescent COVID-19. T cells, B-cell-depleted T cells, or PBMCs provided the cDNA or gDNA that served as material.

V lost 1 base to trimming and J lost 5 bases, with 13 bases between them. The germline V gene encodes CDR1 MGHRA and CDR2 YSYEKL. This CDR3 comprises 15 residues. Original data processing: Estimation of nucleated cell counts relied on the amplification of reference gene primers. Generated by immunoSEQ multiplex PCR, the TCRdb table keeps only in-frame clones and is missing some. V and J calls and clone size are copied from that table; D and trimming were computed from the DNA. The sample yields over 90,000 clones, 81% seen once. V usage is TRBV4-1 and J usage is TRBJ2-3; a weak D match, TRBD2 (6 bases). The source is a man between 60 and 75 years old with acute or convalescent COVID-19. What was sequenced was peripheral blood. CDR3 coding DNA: TGCGCCAGCAGCCAAGTCATTGGGACTGGAGATACGCAGTATTTT. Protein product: CASSQVIGTGDTQYF.